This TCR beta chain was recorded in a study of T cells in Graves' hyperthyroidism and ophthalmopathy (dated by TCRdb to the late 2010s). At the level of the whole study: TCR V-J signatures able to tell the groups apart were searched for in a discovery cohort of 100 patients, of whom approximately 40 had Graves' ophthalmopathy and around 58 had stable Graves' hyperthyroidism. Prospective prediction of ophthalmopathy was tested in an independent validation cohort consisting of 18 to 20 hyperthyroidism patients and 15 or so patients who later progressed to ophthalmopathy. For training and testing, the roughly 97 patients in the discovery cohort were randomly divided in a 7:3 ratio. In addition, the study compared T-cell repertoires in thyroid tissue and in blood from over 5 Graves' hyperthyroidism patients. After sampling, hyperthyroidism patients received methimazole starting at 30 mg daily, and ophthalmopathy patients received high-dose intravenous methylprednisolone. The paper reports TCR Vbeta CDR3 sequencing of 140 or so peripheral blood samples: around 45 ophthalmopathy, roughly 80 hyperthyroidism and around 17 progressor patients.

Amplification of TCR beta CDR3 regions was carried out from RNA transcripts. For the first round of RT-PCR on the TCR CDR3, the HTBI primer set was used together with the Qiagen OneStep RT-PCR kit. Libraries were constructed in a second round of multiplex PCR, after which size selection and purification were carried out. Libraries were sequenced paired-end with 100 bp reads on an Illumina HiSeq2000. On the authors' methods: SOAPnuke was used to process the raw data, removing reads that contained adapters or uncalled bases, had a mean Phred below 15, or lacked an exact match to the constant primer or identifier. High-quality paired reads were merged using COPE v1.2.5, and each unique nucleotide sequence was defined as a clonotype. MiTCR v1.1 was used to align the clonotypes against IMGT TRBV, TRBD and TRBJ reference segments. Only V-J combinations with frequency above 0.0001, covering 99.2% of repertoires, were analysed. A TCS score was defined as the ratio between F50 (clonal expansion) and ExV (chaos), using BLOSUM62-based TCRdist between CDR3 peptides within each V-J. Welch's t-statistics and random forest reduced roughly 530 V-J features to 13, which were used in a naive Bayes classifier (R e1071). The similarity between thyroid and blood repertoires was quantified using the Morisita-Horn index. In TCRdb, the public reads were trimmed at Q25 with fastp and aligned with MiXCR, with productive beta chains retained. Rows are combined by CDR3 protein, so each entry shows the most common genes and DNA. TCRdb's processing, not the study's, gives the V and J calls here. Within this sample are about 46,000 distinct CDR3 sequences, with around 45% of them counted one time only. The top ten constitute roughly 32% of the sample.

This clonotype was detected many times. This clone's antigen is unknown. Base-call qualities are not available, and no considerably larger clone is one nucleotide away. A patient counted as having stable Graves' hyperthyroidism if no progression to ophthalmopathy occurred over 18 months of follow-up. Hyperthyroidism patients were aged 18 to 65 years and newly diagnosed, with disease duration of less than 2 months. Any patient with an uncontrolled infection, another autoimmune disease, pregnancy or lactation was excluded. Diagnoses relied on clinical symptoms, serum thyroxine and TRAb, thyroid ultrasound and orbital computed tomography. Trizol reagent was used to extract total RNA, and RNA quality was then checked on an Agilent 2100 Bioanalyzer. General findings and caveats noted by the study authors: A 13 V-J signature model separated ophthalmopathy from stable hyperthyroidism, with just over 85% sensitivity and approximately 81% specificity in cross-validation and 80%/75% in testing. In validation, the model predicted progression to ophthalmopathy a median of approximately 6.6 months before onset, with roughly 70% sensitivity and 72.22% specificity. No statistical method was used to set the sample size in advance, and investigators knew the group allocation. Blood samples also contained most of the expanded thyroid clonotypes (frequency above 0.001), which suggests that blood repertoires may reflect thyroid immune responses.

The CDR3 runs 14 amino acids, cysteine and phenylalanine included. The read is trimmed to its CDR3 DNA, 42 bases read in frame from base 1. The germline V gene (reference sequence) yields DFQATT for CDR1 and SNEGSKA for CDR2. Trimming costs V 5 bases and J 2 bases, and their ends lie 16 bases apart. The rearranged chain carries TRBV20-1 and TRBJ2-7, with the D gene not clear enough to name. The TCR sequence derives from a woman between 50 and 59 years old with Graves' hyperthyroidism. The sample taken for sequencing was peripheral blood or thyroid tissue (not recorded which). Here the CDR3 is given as CSASPPRTPYEQYF. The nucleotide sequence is TGCAGTGCTTCACCACCCCGGACCCCCTACGAGCAGTACTTC.